The 17 T cell receptor beta chains in this list originate from one sample, sequenced in a study of T cell changes during pregnancy in multiple sclerosis. The table came from immunoSEQ multiplex PCR; TCRdb's copy has only in-frame clones and leaves some out. The sample consists of just under 70,000 clones, 91% of them appearing once. This material consisted of peripheral blood, taken in the second trimester of pregnancy. The receptors originated from a female donor with multiple sclerosis, enrolled in a pregnancy study.

The chain couples TRBV6-4 to TRBJ2-2, with 10 bases fitting TRBD2. The V gene end was trimmed by 8 bases and the J gene end by 3 bases; junction bases not matched to a gene: 6. This CDR3 contains 15 residues. CDR1 is MRHNA, CDR2 SNTAGT, per germline. The CDR3 DNA follows: TGTGCCAGCGGAGAGCGGGGGGGCGACACCGGGGAGCTGTTTTTT. Protein product: CASGERGGDTGELFF.

This sequence joins TRBV27 and TRBJ1-1; D uncertain. Germline-derived CDR1 and CDR2 are MNHEY and SMNVEV (reference sequence). The CDR3 totals 13 residues. Trimming cost V 3 bases and J 4 bases, with 9 bases left between them. The CDR3 sequence is CASSFGLSTEAFF. Here the CDR3 DNA reads TGTGCCAGCAGTTTCGGACTGTCCACTGAAGCTTTCTTT.

The rearrangement links TRBV5-6 to TRBJ2-7; TRBD1 agrees at 8 bases. The ends lost 0 bases at V and 3 bases at J; junction bases unmatched: 5. CDR1 and CDR2 (germline): SGHDT, YYEEEE. This CDR3 comprises 15 residues. Written as DNA, the CDR3 is TGTGCCAGCAGCTTGGGGGGACAGGTAGTCTACGAGCAGTACTTC. This sequence encodes CASSLGGQVVYEQYF.

The gene calls are TRBV6-5 and TRBJ1-6, with 10 bases matching TRBD1. CDR1 and CDR2 from the germline V gene are MNHEY and SVGAGI. This CDR3 comprises 15 residues. J lost 9 bases, V lost 5 bases, and 7 bases had no gene match. The DNA of the CDR3 is TGTGCCAGCAGTCGCCCGACAGGGGGCAGTTCACCCCTCCACTTT. It codes for CASSRPTGGSSPLHF.

This chain connects TRBV11-2 to TRBJ2-5; 13 positions match TRBD2. Germline assignment: CDR1 SGHAT and CDR2 FQNNGV. The V segment lost 5 bases and the J segment 5 bases; nucleotides outside the gene matches: 8. CDR3 length equals 16 residues. CDR3 residues: CASSPRTSGGFETQYF. The DNA for the CDR3 is TGTGCCAGCAGCCCAAGGACTAGCGGGGGCTTCGAGACCCAGTACTTC. Full variable domain (outside the CDR3, taken from reference TRBV11-2 and TRBJ2-5): EAGVAQSPRYKIIEKRQSVAFWCNPISGHATLYWYQQILGQGPKLLIQFQNNGVVDDSQLPKDRFSAERLKGVDSTLKIQPAKLEDSAVYLCASSPRTSGGFETQYFGPGTRLLVL.

In this sample, this clone turned up once. This rearrangement joins TRBV28 to TRBJ2-2; the match to TRBD2 covers 10 bases. Germline CDR1 and CDR2: MDHEN and SYDVKM. J gave up 2 bases and V 8 bases, and 8 bases lay outside the gene matches. The CDR3 runs to 16 residues. This CDR3 is CASPPAGGQNTGELFF. The CDR3, as DNA: TGTGCCAGCCCGCCAGCGGGGGGGCAAAACACCGGGGAGCTGTTTTTT.

This clone has only one observation. The chain carries TRBV7-7 and TRBJ2-3; possible D gene TRBD2, 5 bases. Per germline, CDR1 SSHAT and CDR2 FNYEAQ (reference sequence). This CDR3 region has 15 residues. V gave up 1 base and J gave up 2 bases, with 10 bases separating them. Here the CDR3 DNA reads TGTGCCAGCAGCTTAGGACTAAGTGACACAGATACGCAGTATTTT. Residues: CASSLGLSDTDTQYF.

V gene TRBV6-1 combines with J gene TRBJ2-1, with TRBD1 as a possible D gene (5 bases). The CDR3 length is 17 residues. Germline V gene sequence: CDR1 MNHNS, CDR2 SASEGT. V was shortened by 4 bases and J by 4 bases, with 20 bases between the two germline ends. CDR3 in amino acids: CASSGAITGLGYNEQFF. CDR3 DNA: TGTGCCAGCAGTGGAGCCATCACAGGATTGGGGTACAATGAGCAGTTCTTC.

The chain joins TRBV7-8 to TRBJ2-7; 7 bases fit TRBD1. V was clipped by 5 bases and J by 2 bases; unmatched bases: 6. The CDR3 spans 14 residues. CDR1 and CDR2 from the germline V gene are SGHVS and FQNEAQ. As DNA, the CDR3 is TGTGCCAGCAGCCGCGAGGGGGCCGCCTACGAGCAGTACTTC. It yields the protein CASSREGAAYEQYF.

V usage is TRBV7-2 and J usage is TRBJ2-6; weak D call: TRBD1 (6 bases). CDR1 is SGHTA and CDR2 is FQGNSA in the germline V gene. CDR3 length: 16 amino acids. V lost 1 base and J lost 2, with 9 bases in between. This chain's CDR3 is CASSLGPGAGANVLTF. The CDR3 nucleotides read TGTGCCAGCAGCTTAGGTCCAGGGGCTGGGGCCAACGTCCTGACTTTC. Drawing the rest from reference TRBV7-2 and TRBJ2-6, the complete variable domain is GAGVSQSPSNKVTEKGKDVELRCDPISGHTALYWYRQSLGQGLEFLIYFQGNSAPDKSGLPSDRFSAERTGGSVSTLTIQRTQQEDSAVYLCASSLGPGAGANVLTFGAGSRLTVL.

The CDR3, as DNA: TGTGCCACCAGGGGCCCGTGGGACAGGGGAAATCAGCCCCAGCATTTT. Encoded protein: CATRGPWDRGNQPQHF. The chain carries TRBV15 and TRBJ1-5; 10 positions match TRBD1. Trimming at V came to 6 bases and at J to 4 bases, leaving 9 bases not matched to a gene. Germline CDR1 reads LNHNV; CDR2 reads YYDKDF (reference sequence). The CDR3 extends over 16 amino acids. Supplemented by reference TRBV15 and TRBJ1-5, the full variable domain reads DAMVIQNPRYQVTQFGKPVTLSCSQTLNHNVMYWYQQKSSQAPKLLFHYYDKDFNNEADTPDNFQSRRPNTSFCFLDIRSPGLGDTAMYLCATRGPWDRGNQPQHFGDGTRLSIL.

The genes are TRBV9 and TRBJ2-1; 11 bases align to TRBD2. The CDR3 consists of 20 residues. V lost 4 bases, J lost 0 bases, and 15 bases stayed unmatched. Germline V lookup: CDR1 SGDLS, CDR2 YYNGEE. CDR3 amino acids: CASSPRSVAGGPASYNEQFF. Written as DNA, the CDR3 is TGTGCCAGCAGCCCCAGGTCGGTAGCGGGGGGGCCGGCCTCCTACAATGAGCAGTTCTTC.

The chain carries TRBV4-2 and TRBJ1-2; 8 bases agree with TRBD1. The V gene's germline CDR1 is LGHNA and CDR2 YNFKEQ. J gave up 6 bases and V 0 bases, and 6 bases lay outside the gene matches. This CDR3 spans 15 amino acids. The CDR3 region is CASSQDLGTGDGYTF. In nucleotides, the CDR3 is TGTGCCAGCAGCCAAGACCTCGGGACAGGAGATGGCTACACCTTC.

The table lists this clone with a few counts. The V call is TRBV6-5, the J call TRBJ1-4, with 8 bases that match TRBD1. V lost 7 bases, J lost 6 bases, and 7 bases stayed unmatched. This CDR3 is 14 amino acids long. Germline assignment: CDR1 MNHEY and CDR2 SVGAGI. This chain's CDR3 is CASTKRQGYEKLFF. Here the CDR3 DNA reads TGTGCCAGCACCAAACGACAGGGGTATGAAAAACTGTTTTTT.

The chain combines TRBV11-2 with TRBJ2-7; D is possibly TRBD1 (6 bases). V gave up 5 bases and J gave up 0 bases, with 14 bases separating them. The CDR3 spans 15 residues. Germline V lookup: CDR1 SGHAT, CDR2 FQNNGV. The CDR3 coding sequence is TGTGCCAGCAGCCCGACTACAGGGAGCTCCTACGAGCAGTACTTC. Encoded protein: CASSPTTGSSYEQYF.

The chain combines TRBV27 with TRBJ2-3, with D hard to call. Trimming removed 10 bases from V and 1 base from J, with 12 bases in between. This CDR3 has 13 residues. CDR1 MNHEY and CDR2 SMNVEV come from the germline V gene (reference sequence). The CDR3 nucleotides are TGTGCCACCGTGCGGTCTGGCACAGATACGCAGTATTTT. Translating gives CATVRSGTDTQYF.

In nucleotides, the CDR3 is TGTGCCAGCAGCGTAGGGGACAGGGGAGGAAATTCACCCCTCCACTTT. This sequence encodes CASSVGDRGGNSPLHF. The chain employs TRBV9 and TRBJ1-6; 10 bases agree with TRBD1. This CDR3 comprises 16 residues. The ends lost 0 bases at V and 7 bases at J; junction bases unmatched: 4. CDR1 is SGDLS and CDR2 is YYNGEE in the germline V gene.